Listed here is a single TCR beta chain. Its target is not known. This specimen belongs to a study of human T cells and chemical hapten exposure. About the research overall: After 6 days, upper back 0.01% DPC patch tests were scored. Study results and caveats: DPC sensitization did not alter TCRs above 1 in 1000 frequency.

The sample's time point: patch test 1, 2 weeks after DPC sensitization. The treatment denotes: therapeutic diphenylcyclopropenone sensitization with weekly scalp DPC. It was from unfractionated whole blood that total RNA was extracted. TCRdb passed the RACE reads through MiXCR, listing each CDR3 protein once. The table lists fewer than 150,000 distinct CDR3 sequences, around 15% of them singletons. CDR1 is MNHEY, CDR2 SVGEGT, per germline. The CDR3 length is 14 residues. Trimming at V came to 6 bases and at J to 2 bases, leaving 4 bases not matched to a gene. The chain carries TRBV6-2 or TRBV6-3 and TRBJ1-3, with 7 bases fitting TRBD1. The specimen comprised whole blood, sampled in connection with sensitization to the hapten diphenylcyclopropenone (DPC). The clonotype was recovered from a man younger than 35 with alopecia areata. Some clones in this sample may be carry-over from other donors' samples. CDR3 sequence: CASSIQGPGNTIYF. The CDR3 region has the DNA TGTGCCAGCAGCATACAGGGGCCTGGAAACACCATATATTTT.